This T cell receptor beta chain was identified in a study of cytomegalovirus exposure and HLA in healthy donors. Findings and caveats of the study: When analyzed later, the rates of TCR association showed variation by HLA locus, with DRB1 the most and HLA-C the fewest.

Trimming removed 0 bases from V and 6 bases from J; junction bases left unmatched: 6. Germline V gene lookup returns CDR1 SGHRS and CDR2 YFSETQ. There are 14 residues in the CDR3. PCR used 60 Vbeta primers and 13 Jbeta primers. This table comes from immunoSEQ multiplex PCR, and its TCRdb copy is limited to in-frame clones, with some not included. Recorded for this sample: 140,000 to 150,000 clones. Remarks on this clone: Its antigen is unknown.

The specimen sequenced was PBMCs. The chain carries TRBV5-1 and TRBJ2-7, with TRBD1 identical over 7 bases. The TCR sequence derives from a woman aged 50 to 60 in good health and CMV-seronegative. CDR3 loop: CASSLGQGTGEQYF. The DNA of the CDR3 is TGCGCCAGCAGCTTGGGACAGGGAACGGGCGAGCAGTACTTC.